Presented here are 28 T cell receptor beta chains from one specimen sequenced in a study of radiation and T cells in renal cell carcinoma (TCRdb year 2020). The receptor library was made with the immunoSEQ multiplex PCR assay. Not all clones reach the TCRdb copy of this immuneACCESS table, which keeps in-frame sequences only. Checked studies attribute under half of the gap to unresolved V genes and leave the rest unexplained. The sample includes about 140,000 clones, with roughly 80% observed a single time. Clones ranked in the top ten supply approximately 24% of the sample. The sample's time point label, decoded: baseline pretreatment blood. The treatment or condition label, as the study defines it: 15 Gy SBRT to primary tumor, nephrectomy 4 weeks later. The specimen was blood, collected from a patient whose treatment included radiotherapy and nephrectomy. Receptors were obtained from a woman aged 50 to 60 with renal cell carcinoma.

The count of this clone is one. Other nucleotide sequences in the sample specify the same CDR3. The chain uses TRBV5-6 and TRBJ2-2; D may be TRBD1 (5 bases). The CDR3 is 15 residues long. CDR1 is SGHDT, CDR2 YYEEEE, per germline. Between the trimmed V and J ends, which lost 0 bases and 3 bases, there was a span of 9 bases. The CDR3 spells CASSLVQGDTGELFF. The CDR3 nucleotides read TGTGCCAGCAGCTTGGTCCAGGGCGACACCGGGGAGCTGTTTTTT.

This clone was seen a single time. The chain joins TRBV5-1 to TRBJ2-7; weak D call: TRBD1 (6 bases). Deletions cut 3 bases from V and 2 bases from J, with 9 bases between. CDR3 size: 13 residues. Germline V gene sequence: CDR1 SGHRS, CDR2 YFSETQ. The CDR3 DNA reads TGCGCCAGCAGCTCTGGACAGCCCTACGAGCAGTACTTC. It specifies CASSSGQPYEQYF.

The CDR3 DNA is TGTGCCATCAGTGAGTCGGGGACCAGCTATGGCTACACCTTC. Protein sequence: CAISESGTSYGYTF. The chain is built from TRBV10-3 and TRBJ1-2; a possible D gene is TRBD1 (5 bases). Per the germline V gene, CDR1 is ENHRY and CDR2 is SYGVKD. V was shortened by 0 bases and J by 4 bases, with 9 bases between the two germline ends. The CDR3 covers 14 residues.

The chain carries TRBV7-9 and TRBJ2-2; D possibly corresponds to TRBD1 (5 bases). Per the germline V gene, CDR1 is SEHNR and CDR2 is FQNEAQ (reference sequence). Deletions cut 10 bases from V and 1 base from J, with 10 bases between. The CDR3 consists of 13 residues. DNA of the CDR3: TGTGCCACCGGGCAGGGGAACACCGGGGAGCTGTTTTTT. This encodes CATGQGNTGELFF.

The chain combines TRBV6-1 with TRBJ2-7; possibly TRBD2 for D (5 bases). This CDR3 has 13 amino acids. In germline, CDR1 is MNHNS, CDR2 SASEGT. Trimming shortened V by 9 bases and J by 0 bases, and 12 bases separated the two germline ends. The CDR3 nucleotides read TGTGCCAGGGGTCGAGGGAGCTCCTACGAGCAGTACTTC. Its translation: CARGRGSSYEQYF.

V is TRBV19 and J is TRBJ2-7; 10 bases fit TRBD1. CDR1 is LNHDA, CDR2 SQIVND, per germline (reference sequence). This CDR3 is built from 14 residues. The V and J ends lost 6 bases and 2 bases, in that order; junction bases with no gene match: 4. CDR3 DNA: TGTGCCAGTAGCCCCGGGACAGGGGCCTACGAGCAGTACTTC. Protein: CASSPGTGAYEQYF.

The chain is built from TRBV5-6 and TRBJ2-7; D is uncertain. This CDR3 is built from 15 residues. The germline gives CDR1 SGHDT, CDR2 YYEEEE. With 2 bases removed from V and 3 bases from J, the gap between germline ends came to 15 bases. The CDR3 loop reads CASSLQRTAGYEQYF. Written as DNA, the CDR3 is TGTGCCAGCAGCTTACAGAGGACCGCCGGCTACGAGCAGTACTTC. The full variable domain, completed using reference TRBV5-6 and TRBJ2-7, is DAGVTQSPTHLIKTRGQQVTLRCSPKSGHDTVSWYQQALGQGPQFIFQYYEEEERQRGNFPDRFSGHQFPNYSSELNVNALLLGDSALYLCASSLQRTAGYEQYFGPGTRLTVT.

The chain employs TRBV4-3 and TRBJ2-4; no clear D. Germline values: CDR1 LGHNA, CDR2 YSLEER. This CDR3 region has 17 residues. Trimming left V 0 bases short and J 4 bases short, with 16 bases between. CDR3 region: CASSQEVRAQAKNIQYF. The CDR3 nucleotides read TGCGCCAGCAGCCAAGAAGTTCGGGCCCAGGCGAAAAACATTCAGTACTTC.

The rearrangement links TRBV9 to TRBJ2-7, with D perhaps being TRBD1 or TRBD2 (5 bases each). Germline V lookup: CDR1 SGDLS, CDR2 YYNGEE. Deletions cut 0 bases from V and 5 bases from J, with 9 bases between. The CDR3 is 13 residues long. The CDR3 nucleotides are TGTGCCAGCAGCGTAGCGGGGCTCGACGAGCAGTACTTC. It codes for CASSVAGLDEQYF.

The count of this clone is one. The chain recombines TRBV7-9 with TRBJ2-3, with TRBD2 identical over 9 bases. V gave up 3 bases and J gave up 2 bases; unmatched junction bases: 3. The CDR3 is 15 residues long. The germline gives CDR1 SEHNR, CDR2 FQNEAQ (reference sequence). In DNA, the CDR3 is TGTGCCAGCAGCTTGACTAGCGGTCTCACAGATACGCAGTATTTT. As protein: CASSLTSGLTDTQYF.

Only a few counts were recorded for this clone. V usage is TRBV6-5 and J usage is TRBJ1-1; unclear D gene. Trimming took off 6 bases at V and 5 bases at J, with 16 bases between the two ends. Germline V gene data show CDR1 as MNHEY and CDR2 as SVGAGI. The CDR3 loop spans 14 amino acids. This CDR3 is CASRSEPLETEAFF. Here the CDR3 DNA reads TGTGCCAGCAGATCAGAACCCTTGGAGACTGAAGCTTTCTTT.

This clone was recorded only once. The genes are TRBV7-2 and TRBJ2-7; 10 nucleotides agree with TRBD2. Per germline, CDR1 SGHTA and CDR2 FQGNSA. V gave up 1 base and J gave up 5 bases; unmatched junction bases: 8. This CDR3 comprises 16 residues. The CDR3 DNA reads TGTGCCAGCAGCTTAGGTCAGCGGGGGGGCCGAGACGAGCAGTACTTC. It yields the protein CASSLGQRGGRDEQYF.

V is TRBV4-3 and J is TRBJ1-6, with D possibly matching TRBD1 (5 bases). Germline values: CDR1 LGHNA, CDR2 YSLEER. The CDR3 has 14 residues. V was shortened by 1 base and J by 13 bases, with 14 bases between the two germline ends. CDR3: CASSQGGTEGPLHF. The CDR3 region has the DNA TGCGCCAGCAGCCAAGGGGGGACGGAAGGGCCCCTCCACTTT.

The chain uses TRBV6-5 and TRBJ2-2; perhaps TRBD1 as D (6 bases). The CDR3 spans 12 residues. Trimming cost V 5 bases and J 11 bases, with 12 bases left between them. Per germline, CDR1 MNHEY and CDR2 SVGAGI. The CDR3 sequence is CASSRQESELFF. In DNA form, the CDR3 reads TGTGCCAGCAGTCGACAGGAGAGCGAGCTGTTTTTT.

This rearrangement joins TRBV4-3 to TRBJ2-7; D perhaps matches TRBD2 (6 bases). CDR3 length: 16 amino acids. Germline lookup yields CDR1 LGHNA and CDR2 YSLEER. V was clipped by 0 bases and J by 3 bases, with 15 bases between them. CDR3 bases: TGCGCCAGCAGCCAAGATCGGTCGGGGGATTTCTACGAGCAGTACTTC. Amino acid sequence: CASSQDRSGDFYEQYF.

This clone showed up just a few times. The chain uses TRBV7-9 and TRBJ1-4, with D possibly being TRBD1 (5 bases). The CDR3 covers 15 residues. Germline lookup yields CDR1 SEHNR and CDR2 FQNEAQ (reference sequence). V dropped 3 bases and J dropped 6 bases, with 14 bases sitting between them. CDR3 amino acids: CASSFGRERDEKLFF. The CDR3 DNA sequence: TGTGCCAGCAGCTTTGGCAGGGAGCGTGATGAAAAACTGTTTTTT.

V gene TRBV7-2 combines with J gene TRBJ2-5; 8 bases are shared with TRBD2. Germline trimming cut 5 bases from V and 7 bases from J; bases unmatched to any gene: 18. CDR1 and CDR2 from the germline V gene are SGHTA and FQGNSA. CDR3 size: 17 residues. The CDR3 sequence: CASSNRYSGVALGTQYF. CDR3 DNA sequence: TGTGCCAGCAGCAACAGATATAGCGGGGTCGCTTTGGGGACCCAGTACTTC.

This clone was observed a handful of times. CDR3 in amino acids: CASSLTGEQYF. CDR3 bases: TGCGCCAGCAGCTTGACCGGCGAGCAGTACTTC. The rearrangement joins TRBV5-1 to TRBJ2-7; D uncertain. Germline V gene lookup returns CDR1 SGHRS and CDR2 YFSETQ. This CDR3 comprises 11 residues. Trimming left V 1 base short and J 6 bases short, with 5 bases between.

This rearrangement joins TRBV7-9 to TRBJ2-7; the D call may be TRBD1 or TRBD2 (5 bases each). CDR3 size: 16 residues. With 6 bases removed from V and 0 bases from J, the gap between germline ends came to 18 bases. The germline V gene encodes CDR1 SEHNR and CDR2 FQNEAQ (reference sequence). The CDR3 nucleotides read TGTGCCAGCAGGGACTTACAGGTAGAGAGCTCCTACGAGCAGTACTTC. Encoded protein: CASRDLQVESSYEQYF.

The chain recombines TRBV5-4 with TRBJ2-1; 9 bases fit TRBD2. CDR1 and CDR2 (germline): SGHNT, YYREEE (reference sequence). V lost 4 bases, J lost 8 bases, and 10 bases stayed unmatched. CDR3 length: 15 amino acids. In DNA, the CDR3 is TGTGCCAGCAGCCGAACCGGCGGGGGGGCAGATGAGCAGTTCTTC. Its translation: CASSRTGGGADEQFF.

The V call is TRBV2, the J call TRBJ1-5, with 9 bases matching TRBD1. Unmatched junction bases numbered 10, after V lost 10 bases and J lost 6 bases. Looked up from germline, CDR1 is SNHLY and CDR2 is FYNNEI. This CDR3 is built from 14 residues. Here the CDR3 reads CATKIPGQGQPQHF. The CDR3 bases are TGTGCCACCAAAATCCCGGGACAGGGTCAGCCCCAGCATTTT. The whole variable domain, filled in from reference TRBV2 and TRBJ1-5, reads EPEVTQTPSHQVTQMGQEVILRCVPISNHLYFYWYRQILGQKVEFLVSFYNNEISEKSEIFDDQFSVERPDGSNFTLKIRSTKLEDSAMYFCATKIPGQGQPQHFGDGTRLSIL.

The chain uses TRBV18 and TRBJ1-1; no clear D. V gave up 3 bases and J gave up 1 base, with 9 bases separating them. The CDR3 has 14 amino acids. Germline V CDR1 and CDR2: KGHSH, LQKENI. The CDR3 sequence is CASSPPDGNTEAFF. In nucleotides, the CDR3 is TGTGCCAGCTCACCCCCGGACGGGAACACTGAAGCTTTCTTT.

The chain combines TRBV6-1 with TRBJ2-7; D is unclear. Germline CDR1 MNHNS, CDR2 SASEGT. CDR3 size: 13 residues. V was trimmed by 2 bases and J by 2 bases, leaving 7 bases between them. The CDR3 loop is CASSEPSTYEQYF. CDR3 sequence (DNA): TGTGCCAGCAGTGAACCCAGTACCTACGAGCAGTACTTC.

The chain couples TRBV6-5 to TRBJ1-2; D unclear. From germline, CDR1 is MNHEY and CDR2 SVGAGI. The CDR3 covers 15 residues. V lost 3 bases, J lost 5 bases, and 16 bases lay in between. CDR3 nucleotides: TGTGCCAGCAGTTATGAGTCAGCCCTTGGGTATGGCTACACCTTC. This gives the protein CASSYESALGYGYTF.

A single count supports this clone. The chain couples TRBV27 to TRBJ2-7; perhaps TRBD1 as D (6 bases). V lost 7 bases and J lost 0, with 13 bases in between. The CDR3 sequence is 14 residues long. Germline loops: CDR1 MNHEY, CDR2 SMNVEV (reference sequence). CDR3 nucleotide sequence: TGTGCCAGCATGTACAGGGAAAACTCCTACGAGCAGTACTTC. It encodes CASMYRENSYEQYF.

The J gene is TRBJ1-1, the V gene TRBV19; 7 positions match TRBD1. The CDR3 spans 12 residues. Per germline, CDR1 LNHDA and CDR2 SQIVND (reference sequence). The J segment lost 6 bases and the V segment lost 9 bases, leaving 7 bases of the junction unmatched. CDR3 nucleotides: TGTGCCAGCATTCTCCAGGGGGCTGAAGCTTTCTTT. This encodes CASILQGAEAFF.

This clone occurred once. The CDR3 here is CASSQEERGEVGYGYTF. CDR3 DNA: TGCGCCAGCAGCCAAGAGGAGCGTGGGGAGGTGGGCTATGGCTACACCTTC. The V call is TRBV4-3, the J call TRBJ1-2, with D unclear. Deletions cut 0 bases from V and 4 bases from J, with 18 bases between. The CDR3 runs to 17 residues. Germline CDR1 LGHNA, CDR2 YSLEER.

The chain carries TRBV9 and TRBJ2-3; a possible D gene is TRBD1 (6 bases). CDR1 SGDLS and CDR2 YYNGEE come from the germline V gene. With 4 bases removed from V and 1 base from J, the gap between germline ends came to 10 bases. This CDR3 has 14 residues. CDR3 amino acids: CASSTGTRTDTQYF. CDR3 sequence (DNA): TGTGCCAGCAGCACCGGGACACGCACAGATACGCAGTATTTT.